The next 20 T cell receptor beta chains were all read from a single sample in a study of blood T cells in healthy people across ages. The use of a sample-barcoded 5' primer and a J-beta primer mix characterized a second PCR of 7 to 11 cycles. TCRdb ran MiXCR on the 5' RACE reads and lists one entry per CDR3 protein. Of about 800,000 distinct CDR3 sequences listed, 25% are singletons. In addition, the sample was reused for a study of T cells of mothers and their children.

Sequenced: blood. Every receptor here comes from a boy between 10 and 17 years old in good health.

The chain carries TRBV5-5 and TRBJ1-2, with 9 bases aligning to TRBD1. Germline V gene sequence: CDR1 SGHKS, CDR2 YYEKEE (reference sequence). V was clipped by 4 bases and J by 6 bases; unmatched bases: 13. There are 16 residues in the CDR3. CDR3 sequence reads: CASSPSRDREGNGYTF. The CDR3 DNA is TGTGCCAGCAGCCCAAGCCGGGACAGGGAAGGAAATGGCTACACCTTC.

This chain links TRBV7-2 with TRBJ2-1, with 8 bases identical to TRBD2. The germline V gene encodes CDR1 SGHTA and CDR2 FQGNSA. The CDR3 runs 15 residues. With V trimmed by 2 bases and J by 6 bases, 6 bases remained unmatched. The CDR3 DNA sequence: TGTGCCAGCAGCTTACGCGGCGGGGGGCCCAATGAGCAGTTCTTC. Protein product: CASSLRGGGPNEQFF.

The chain is built from TRBV12-3 or TRBV12-4 and TRBJ1-1, with TRBD1 matching 8 bases. The V and J ends lost 6 bases and 1 base, in that order; junction bases with no gene match: 4. The CDR3 has 14 amino acids. Written as DNA, the CDR3 is TGTGCCAGCAGGGGGGACAGGAAGAACACTGAAGCTTTCTTT. Its protein product is CASRGDRKNTEAFF.

This clonotype was counted between two and nine times. V is TRBV7-9 and J is TRBJ2-2, with 9 bases fitting TRBD1. Germline loops: CDR1 SEHNR, CDR2 FQNEAQ (reference sequence). V shed 2 bases and J 4 bases; nucleotides not matched to a gene: 5. The length of the CDR3 is 16 residues. The CDR3 spells CASSLPRDRVTGELFF. The CDR3 bases are TGTGCCAGCAGCTTACCACGGGACAGGGTCACCGGGGAGCTGTTTTTT. Supplemented by reference TRBV7-9 and TRBJ2-2, the full variable domain reads DTGVSQNPRHKITKRGQNVTFRCDPISEHNRLYWYRQTLGQGPEFLTYFQNEAQLEKSRLLSDRFSAERPKGSFSTLEIQRTEQGDSAMYLCASSLPRDRVTGELFFGEGSRLTVL.

In this sample, this clonotype turned up a few times. The chain couples TRBV12-3 or TRBV12-4 to TRBJ2-1, with 7 nucleotides matching TRBD1. The J call could be wrong; TRBJ2-5 is a better fit for the DNA end. The CDR3 has 16 residues. Here the CDR3 DNA reads TGTGCCAGCAGTTTAAGACCCCGGGACAGACAAGAGACCCAGTACTTC. This encodes CASSLRPRDRQETQYF.

This clonotype has just one count. The chain has TRBV12-3 or TRBV12-4 and TRBJ1-1; D is perhaps TRBD1 (6 bases). The V end lost 0 bases, the J end lost 4 bases, and 12 bases lay between the germline ends. This CDR3 spans 15 amino acids. The CDR3 DNA is TGTGCCAGCAGTTTAGCCGTGGGGGCGGTCACTGAAGCTTTCTTT. It is translated as CASSLAVGAVTEAFF.

The rearrangement links TRBV27 to TRBJ1-6; 7 positions match TRBD1. The CDR3 consists of 16 residues. With 5 bases clipped from V and 5 bases from J, the junction kept 9 bases outside the gene matches. Germline CDR1 is MNHEY and CDR2 is SMNVEV (reference sequence). The DNA for the CDR3 is TGTGCCAGCAGTCCCCCGACAGGGAGCCATAATTCACCCCTCCACTTT. Translating gives CASSPPTGSHNSPLHF.

The chain recombines TRBV7-6 with TRBJ2-5, with 16 bases aligning to TRBD2. Germline assignment: CDR1 SGHVS and CDR2 FNYEAQ. The CDR3 covers 16 residues. Losses at the gene ends were 3 bases for V and 3 bases for J; bases not matched to a gene: 1. CDR3 sequence reads: CASSFGTSGREETQYF. As DNA, the CDR3 is TGTGCCAGCAGCTTCGGGACTAGCGGGAGGGAAGAGACCCAGTACTTC. Full variable domain (remainder filled in from reference TRBV7-6 and TRBJ2-5): GAGVSQSPRYKVTKRGQDVALRCDPISGHVSLYWYRQALGQGPEFLTYFNYEAQQDKSGLPNDRFSAERPEGSISTLTIQRTEQRDSAMYRCASSFGTSGREETQYFGPGTRLLVL.

The rearrangement uses TRBV12-3 or TRBV12-4 and TRBJ2-2; 7 bases match TRBD1. V shed 5 bases, J shed 1 base, and the junction held 7 bases outside the gene matches. The CDR3 has 16 residues. CDR3 nucleotides: TGTGCCAGCAGTGCCAGAGGGACAGTGAACACCGGGGAGCTGTTTTTT. This translates into CASSARGTVNTGELFF.

This clonotype has just a few counts. This sequence joins TRBV12-3 or TRBV12-4 and TRBJ2-6; D is possibly TRBD2 (6 bases). V gave up 6 bases and J gave up 4 bases, with 13 bases separating them. The CDR3 covers 15 residues. CDR3 DNA sequence: TGTGCCAGCAGCCAGGGACTCGGAGGGGCCAACGTCCTGACTTTC. This sequence encodes CASSQGLGGANVLTF.

The V and J genes are TRBV7-8 and TRBJ2-7; D gene unclear. V lost 1 base and J 0 bases, leaving 16 bases between the germline ends. Germline V gives CDR1 SGHVS, CDR2 FQNEAQ. This CDR3 spans 17 amino acids. CDR3 in amino acids: CASSLGLFVASSYEQYF. The CDR3 nucleotides read TGTGCCAGCAGCTTAGGACTTTTCGTAGCAAGCTCCTACGAGCAGTACTTC.

This CDR3 reads CASSLARGTANEKLFF. The DNA of the CDR3 is TGTGCCAGCAGCTTAGCGAGGGGAACCGCTAATGAAAAACTGTTTTTT. The J gene is TRBJ1-4, the V gene TRBV7-9; perhaps TRBD1 as D (5 bases). Germline assignment: CDR1 SEHNR and CDR2 FQNEAQ (reference sequence). There are 16 residues in the CDR3. The V and J ends lost 0 bases and 3 bases respectively, with 11 bases between them.

The genes are TRBV2 and TRBJ2-2; the D gene is possibly TRBD2 (5 bases). CDR1 and CDR2 (germline): SNHLY, FYNNEI. The V and J ends lost 1 base and 3 bases respectively, with 12 bases between them. This CDR3 is 16 amino acids long. The CDR3 DNA is TGTGCCAGCAGTGAAGACCGGGGTCGGGACACCGGGGAGCTGTTTTTT. Its translation: CASSEDRGRDTGELFF.

This sequence joins TRBV27 and TRBJ2-5; a possible D gene is TRBD1 (6 bases). The end of the DNA fits TRBJ2-7 better, so the J call may be wrong. The CDR3 has 14 residues. Germline V gene data show CDR1 as MNHEY and CDR2 as SMNVEV (reference sequence). The CDR3 sequence: CASSTETGTYEQYF. The CDR3 DNA sequence: TGTGCCAGCAGTACAGAGACAGGTACCTACGAGCAGTACTTC.

This sequence joins TRBV7-8 and TRBJ1-3; TRBD1 agrees at 7 bases. In germline, CDR1 is SGHVS, CDR2 FQNEAQ. The CDR3 spans 14 residues. The J segment lost 5 bases and the V segment lost 1 base, leaving 2 bases of the junction unmatched. The CDR3 protein is CASSLVQGRNTIYF. The CDR3 DNA follows: TGTGCCAGCAGCTTAGTACAGGGGCGAAACACCATATATTTT.

This rearrangement joins TRBV2 to TRBJ1-4; weak D call: TRBD1 (5 bases). The germline CDR1 and CDR2 sequences are SNHLY and FYNNEI. V shed 6 bases and J shed 1 base, with 12 bases lying between them. The CDR3 totals 15 residues. The CDR3 loop is CASRDDRRTNEKLFF. The DNA of the CDR3 is TGTGCCAGCAGAGACGACAGAAGAACTAATGAAAAACTGTTTTTT.

The chain has TRBV24-1 and TRBJ2-5; the match to TRBD2 covers 10 bases. Germline values: CDR1 KGHDR, CDR2 SFDVKD. Losses at the gene ends were 7 bases for V and 4 bases for J; bases not matched to a gene: 14. The CDR3 is 17 amino acids. CDR3 sequence: CATRPGSGRAGGETQYF. The CDR3, as DNA: TGTGCCACCAGGCCAGGGAGCGGGAGGGCCGGGGGAGAGACCCAGTACTTC.

This clonotype was counted only a few times. The chain uses TRBV7-2 and TRBJ1-1; tentative D call: TRBD1 (6 bases). The V gene lost 5 bases and the J gene lost 1 base, with 14 bases spanning the gap. This CDR3 is built from 15 residues. Per germline, CDR1 SGHTA and CDR2 FQGNSA. CDR3 in amino acids: CASSPQGLQNTEAFF. DNA of the CDR3: TGTGCCAGCAGCCCCCAGGGGCTTCAGAACACTGAAGCTTTCTTT.

This chain links TRBV6-2 or TRBV6-3 with TRBJ1-2; no clear D gene. This CDR3 is 14 amino acids long. Germline lookup yields CDR1 MNHEY and CDR2 SVGEGT. Trimming left V 5 bases short and J 4 bases short, with 14 bases between. The CDR3, as DNA: TGTGCCAGCAGTCGTACCGGGAACACCTATGGCTACACCTTC. It encodes CASSRTGNTYGYTF.

The rearrangement uses TRBV7-2 and TRBJ2-1; 9 bases are shared with TRBD2. This CDR3 comprises 16 residues. Germline V lookup: CDR1 SGHTA, CDR2 FQGNSA. V was pared by 5 bases and J by 4 bases, with 9 bases of the junction left unmatched. The CDR3 bases are TGTGCCAGCAGCACCATGACTAGCGGCTTTTACAATGAGCAGTTCTTC. This sequence encodes CASSTMTSGFYNEQFF.